This entry lists 26 T cell receptor beta chains sequenced from one sample in a study of CD8+ T cells in alopecia areata. Reverse transcribed after extraction, RNA yielded cDNA as the sequencing template. The table came from immunoSEQ multiplex PCR; TCRdb's copy has only in-frame clones and leaves some out. Of 100,000 to 120,000 clones listed, roughly 50% are singletons. As for treatment: oral pan-JAK inhibitor, 5-10 mg twice daily. This sample comprised CD4+ T cells sorted from blood, obtained at week 24, from a patient treated with tofacitinib. Receptors were obtained from a human donor with alopecia areata.

The V gene is TRBV5-1, the J gene TRBJ2-7, with 7 bases identical to TRBD1. There are 13 residues in the CDR3. Trimming at V came to 5 bases and at J to 3 bases, leaving 5 bases not matched to a gene. CDR1 and CDR2 from the germline V gene are SGHRS and YFSETQ. The CDR3 DNA sequence: TGCGCCAGCAGGGAAGGGGGCCTCTACGAGCAGTACTTC. Translating gives CASREGGLYEQYF.

The rearrangement uses TRBV9 and TRBJ2-2, with a weak D call TRBD1 (5 bases). The ends were cut back, 7 bases at V and 0 bases at J, with 7 bases in the middle. The CDR3 totals 13 residues. Germline assignment: CDR1 SGDLS and CDR2 YYNGEE. This CDR3 is CASETANTGELFF. Here the CDR3 DNA reads TGTGCCAGCGAGACAGCGAACACCGGGGAGCTGTTTTTT.

The CDR3 DNA sequence: TGTGCCAGCAGCCCTATACCTCTCGTGGGACAGGGGGCTGGTGAGCAGTTCTTC. This codes for CASSPIPLVGQGAGEQFF. The V call is TRBV7-2, the J call TRBJ2-1; 12 bases map to TRBD1. CDR3 length equals 18 residues. Germline V gene data show CDR1 as SGHTA and CDR2 as FQGNSA. Trimming removed 5 bases from V and 9 bases from J; junction bases left unmatched: 17.

The V gene is TRBV9, the J gene TRBJ2-3, with D tentatively TRBD1 or TRBD2 (5 bases each). This CDR3 is 15 amino acids long. Germline assignment: CDR1 SGDLS and CDR2 YYNGEE. The V and J ends lost 6 bases and 3 bases respectively, with 17 bases between them. Here the CDR3 reads CASTKGETGTDTQYF. In nucleotides, the CDR3 is TGTGCCAGCACCAAAGGGGAGACGGGGACAGATACGCAGTATTTT.

The chain is built from TRBV4-3 and TRBJ2-7; the D gene is possibly TRBD1 (6 bases). Germline V gene data show CDR1 as LGHNA and CDR2 as YSLEER. The V end was cut by 0 bases, the J end by 0 bases, with 9 bases between. This CDR3 has 15 residues. The CDR3 DNA sequence: TGCGCCAGCAGCCAAGAGCCAGGGGACTCCTACGAGCAGTACTTC. It encodes CASSQEPGDSYEQYF.

The gene calls are TRBV7-2 and TRBJ2-5; 16 bases are a match to TRBD2. Germline V CDR1 and CDR2: SGHTA, FQGNSA. This CDR3 region has 17 residues. V lost 5 bases to trimming and J lost 5 bases; unmatched junction nucleotides: 8. The CDR3 nucleotides read TGTGCCAGCAGCCCGCCGGGACTAGCGGGGGGGCAGGAGACCCAGTACTTC. Its translation is CASSPPGLAGGQETQYF.

V and J are TRBV29-1 and TRBJ1-4; 7 nucleotides align to TRBD1. V dropped 7 bases and J dropped 8; count of bases not matched to a gene: 7. The CDR3 has 12 residues. Germline CDR1 SQVTM, CDR2 ANQGSEA. CDR3 nucleotide sequence: TGCAGCGCTGTCCGGGGACAGGAAAAACTGTTTTTT. Translation: CSAVRGQEKLFF.

The J gene is TRBJ2-5, the V gene TRBV7-8; D ambiguous. This CDR3 is 16 amino acids long. V shed 0 bases and J shed 3 bases, with 14 bases lying between them. Germline V lookup: CDR1 SGHVS, CDR2 FQNEAQ. The CDR3 reads CASSLARLSVKETQYF. DNA for the CDR3: TGTGCCAGCAGCTTAGCTCGTTTGTCAGTGAAAGAGACCCAGTACTTC.

A note on this clone: The same CDR3 arises from other DNA sequences in this sample as well. The genes are TRBV20-1 and TRBJ2-7; 9 bases are a match to TRBD1. V lost 5 bases to trimming and J lost 6 bases; unmatched junction nucleotides: 2. Germline CDR1 is DFQATT and CDR2 is SNEGSKA (reference sequence). The CDR3 extends over 11 amino acids. CDR3 nucleotides: TGCAGTGCTCGGGACAGGGTCGAGCAGTACTTC. Amino acid sequence: CSARDRVEQYF.

The rearrangement links TRBV11-2 to TRBJ2-5, with D possibly matching TRBD1 (5 bases). The CDR3 totals 13 residues. Per the germline V gene, CDR1 is SGHAT and CDR2 is FQNNGV. Trimming shortened V by 3 bases and J by 4 bases, and 9 bases separated the two germline ends. The CDR3 reads CASSLTVRETQYF. The CDR3 region has the DNA TGTGCCAGCAGCTTGACAGTCCGAGAGACCCAGTACTTC. Full variable domain (missing parts from reference TRBV11-2 and TRBJ2-5): EAGVAQSPRYKIIEKRQSVAFWCNPISGHATLYWYQQILGQGPKLLIQFQNNGVVDDSQLPKDRFSAERLKGVDSTLKIQPAKLEDSAVYLCASSLTVRETQYFGPGTRLLVL.

J is TRBJ1-5 and V is TRBV6-6; D gene uncertain. V dropped 6 bases and J dropped 6 bases, with 15 bases sitting between them. The CDR3 length is 14 residues. Germline V gene data show CDR1 as MNHNY and CDR2 as SVGAGI (reference sequence). The CDR3 is CASSPLSVGQPQHF. CDR3 in DNA: TGTGCCAGCAGCCCACTGTCCGTAGGTCAGCCCCAGCATTTT.

This chain joins TRBV7-2 and TRBJ1-2; D is possibly TRBD1 (6 bases). Germline loops: CDR1 SGHTA, CDR2 FQGNSA. CDR3 length: 14 amino acids. V shed 5 bases and J shed 7 bases, with 17 bases lying between them. The chain's CDR3 is CASSAQTGSSGYTF. CDR3 bases: TGTGCCAGCAGCGCCCAAACAGGGTCCAGTGGCTACACCTTC. Full variable domain (rest looked up from reference TRBV7-2 and TRBJ1-2): GAGVSQSPSNKVTEKGKDVELRCDPISGHTALYWYRQSLGQGLEFLIYFQGNSAPDKSGLPSDRFSAERTGGSVSTLTIQRTQQEDSAVYLCASSAQTGSSGYTFGSGTRLTVV.

The chain links TRBV19 to TRBJ2-4; possible D gene TRBD1, 6 bases. The length of the CDR3 is 14 residues. Per germline, CDR1 LNHDA and CDR2 SQIVND (reference sequence). The V end was cut by 5 bases, the J end by 6 bases, with 14 bases between. The CDR3 bases are TGTGCCAGTAGTCGTACAGGGAACCTAAACATTCAGTACTTC. Amino acid sequence: CASSRTGNLNIQYF.

The V and J genes are TRBV11-3 and TRBJ2-7; D is undetermined. CDR3 size: 13 residues. Between the trimmed V and J ends, which lost 5 bases and 2 bases, there was a span of 10 bases. Germline values: CDR1 SGHNT, CDR2 YENEEA. CDR3 nucleotide sequence: TGTGCCAGCAGCCCAGTACCGCCCTACGAGCAGTACTTC. Amino acid sequence: CASSPVPPYEQYF. Combining the CDR3 with reference TRBV11-3 and TRBJ2-7 gives the whole variable domain EAGVVQSPRYKIIEKKQPVAFWCNPISGHNTLYWYLQNLGQGPELLIRYENEEAVDDSQLPKDRFSAERLKGVDSTLKIQPAELGDSAVYLCASSPVPPYEQYFGPGTRLTVT.

This chain connects TRBV6-1 to TRBJ2-1, with 8 nucleotides matching TRBD1. The trim removed 4 bases at V and 7 bases at J, leaving 6 bases unmatched. There are 14 residues in the CDR3. From germline, CDR1 is MNHNS and CDR2 SASEGT. This chain's CDR3 is CASSVTDRVNEQFF. The CDR3 DNA sequence: TGTGCCAGCAGTGTTACGGACAGGGTAAATGAGCAGTTCTTC.

V usage is TRBV7-2 and J usage is TRBJ1-2; D perhaps matches TRBD1 (6 bases). Germline V gives CDR1 SGHTA, CDR2 FQGNSA. Trimming removed 2 bases from V and 2 bases from J, with 9 bases in between. This CDR3 region has 14 residues. The CDR3 protein is CASSLQGINYGYTF. The DNA of the CDR3 is TGTGCCAGCAGCTTACAGGGGATCAACTATGGCTACACCTTC.

The rearrangement uses TRBV6-5 and TRBJ1-2; no reliable D call. The germline V and J ends were trimmed by 4 bases and 7 bases, with 19 bases remaining between them. The V gene's germline CDR1 is MNHEY and CDR2 SVGAGI. The CDR3 runs to 15 residues. The CDR3 loop is CASSSLATVTGGYTF. The CDR3 nucleotides are TGTGCCAGCAGTTCCCTTGCTACCGTGACTGGTGGCTACACCTTC.

This clone has only a few counts. V gene TRBV4-1 combines with J gene TRBJ2-1; 9 bases line up with TRBD1. CDR1 MGHRA and CDR2 YSYEKL come from the germline V gene. V was clipped by 3 bases and J by 9 bases; unmatched bases: 15. This CDR3 region has 17 residues. The CDR3 DNA reads TGCGCCAGCAGCCACGGGCGACAGGGGGTTCTCGCTCGTGAGCAGTTCTTC. Translating it yields CASSHGRQGVLAREQFF.

This clone showed up just a few times. This chain joins TRBV29-1 and TRBJ2-5, with D possibly being TRBD1 (6 bases). This CDR3 is built from 12 residues. Trimming stripped 8 bases from V and 3 bases from J, with 13 bases between. The germline gives CDR1 SQVTM, CDR2 ANQGSEA. The CDR3 loop is CSFNAGEETQYF. The DNA for the CDR3 is TGCAGCTTCAACGCAGGGGAAGAGACCCAGTACTTC.

This clone was picked up a small number of times. This chain links TRBV14 with TRBJ2-1; D is perhaps TRBD1 (5 bases). With 1 base removed from V and 7 bases from J, the gap between germline ends came to 11 bases. This CDR3 contains 14 residues. CDR1 SGHDN and CDR2 FVKESK come from the germline V gene. The CDR3 DNA follows: TGTGCCAGCAGCCAAGCCAGGGTGGTAAATGAGCAGTTCTTC. It yields the protein CASSQARVVNEQFF.

This clone has a handful of counts. The V gene is TRBV5-4, the J gene TRBJ2-5; unclear D gene. Trimming stripped 3 bases from V and 5 bases from J, with 11 bases between. Germline CDR1 SGHNT, CDR2 YYREEE (reference sequence). The CDR3 has 13 residues. In DNA form, the CDR3 reads TGTGCCAGCAGCTCCCCACCTACGGAGACCCAGTACTTC. As protein: CASSSPPTETQYF.

V usage is TRBV7-9 and J usage is TRBJ1-5; no clear D gene. Trimming pared 3 bases from V and 0 bases from J, leaving 6 bases between. CDR1 and CDR2 from the germline V gene are SEHNR and FQNEAQ (reference sequence). The CDR3 loop spans 14 amino acids. The CDR3 region has the DNA TGTGCCAGCAGCTTGGGCCATAGCAATCAGCCCCAGCATTTT. Residues: CASSLGHSNQPQHF.

This clone was observed a few times. The chain recombines TRBV7-9 with TRBJ2-3, with TRBD2 as a possible D gene (6 bases). Trimming took off 5 bases at V and 4 bases at J, with 19 bases between the two ends. Germline V gives CDR1 SEHNR, CDR2 FQNEAQ (reference sequence). This CDR3 has 16 amino acids. DNA for the CDR3: TGTGCCAGCAGCAGCCGACTAGACCCGGCAGCAGATACGCAGTATTTT. Encoded protein: CASSSRLDPAADTQYF.

The J gene is TRBJ1-5, the V gene TRBV4-1, with D possibly TRBD1 on 5 matching bases. The CDR3 loop spans 17 amino acids. The V end was cut by 5 bases, the J end by 0 bases, with 17 bases between. CDR1 and CDR2 from the germline V gene are MGHRA and YSYEKL. The CDR3: CASSSRDGPNSNQPQHF. In DNA form, the CDR3 reads TGCGCCAGCAGCTCCCGGGACGGACCAAATAGCAATCAGCCCCAGCATTTT.

This clone was observed a handful of times. As DNA, the CDR3 is TGCGCCAGCAGCTTCAGGCTAGCGGGGGAAGAGACCCAGTACTTC. Amino acid sequence: CASSFRLAGEETQYF. The chain recombines TRBV5-1 with TRBJ2-5; 10 bases are shared with TRBD2. The V segment lost 2 bases and the J segment 3 bases; nucleotides outside the gene matches: 4. The germline gives CDR1 SGHRS, CDR2 YFSETQ. The CDR3 runs to 15 residues.

The V and J genes are TRBV4-1 and TRBJ1-2; no clear D. The germline V and J ends were trimmed by 1 base and 4 bases, with 13 bases remaining between them. CDR3 length: 15 residues. The V gene's germline CDR1 is MGHRA and CDR2 YSYEKL. For the CDR3, the DNA is TGCGCCAGCAGCCAAGGACCGCGAGGCTTCTATGGCTACACCTTC. Amino acid sequence: CASSQGPRGFYGYTF.